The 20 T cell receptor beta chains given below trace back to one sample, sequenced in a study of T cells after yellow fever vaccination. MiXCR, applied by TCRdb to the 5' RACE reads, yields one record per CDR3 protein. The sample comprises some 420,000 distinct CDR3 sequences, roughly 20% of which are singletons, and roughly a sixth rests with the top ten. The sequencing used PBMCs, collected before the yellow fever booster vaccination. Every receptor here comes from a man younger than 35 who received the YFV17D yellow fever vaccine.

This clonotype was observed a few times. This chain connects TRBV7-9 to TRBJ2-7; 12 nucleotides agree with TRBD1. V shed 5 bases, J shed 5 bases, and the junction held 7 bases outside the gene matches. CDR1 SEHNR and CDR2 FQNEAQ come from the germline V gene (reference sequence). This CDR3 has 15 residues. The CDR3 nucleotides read TGTGCCAGCAGCCCGGGACAGGGGGCGCGCAACGAGCAGTACTTC. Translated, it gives CASSPGQGARNEQYF.

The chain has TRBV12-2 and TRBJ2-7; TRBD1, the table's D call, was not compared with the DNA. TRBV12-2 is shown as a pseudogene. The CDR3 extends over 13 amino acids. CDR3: CASRWDRSYEQYV. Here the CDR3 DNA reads TGTGCAAGTCGCTGGGACAGATCCTACGAGCAGTACGTC.

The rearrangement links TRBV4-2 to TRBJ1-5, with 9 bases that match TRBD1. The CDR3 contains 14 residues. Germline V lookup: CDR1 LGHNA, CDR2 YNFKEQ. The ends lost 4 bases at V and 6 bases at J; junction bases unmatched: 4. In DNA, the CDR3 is TGTGCCAGCAGCCCCGGGACAGGGCTTCAGCCCCAGCATTTT. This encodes CASSPGTGLQPQHF.

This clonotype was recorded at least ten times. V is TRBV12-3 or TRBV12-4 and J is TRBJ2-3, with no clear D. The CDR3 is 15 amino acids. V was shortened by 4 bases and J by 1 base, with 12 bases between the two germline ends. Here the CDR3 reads CASSYELLGTDTQYF. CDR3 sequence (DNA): TGTGCCAGCAGTTATGAGTTACTCGGCACAGATACGCAGTATTTT.

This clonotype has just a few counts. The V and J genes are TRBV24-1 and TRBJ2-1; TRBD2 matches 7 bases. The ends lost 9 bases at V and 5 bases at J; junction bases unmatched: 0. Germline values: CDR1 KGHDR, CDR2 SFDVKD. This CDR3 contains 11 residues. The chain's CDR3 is CATGRDNEQFF. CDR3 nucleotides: TGTGCCACCGGGAGGGACAATGAGCAGTTCTTC.

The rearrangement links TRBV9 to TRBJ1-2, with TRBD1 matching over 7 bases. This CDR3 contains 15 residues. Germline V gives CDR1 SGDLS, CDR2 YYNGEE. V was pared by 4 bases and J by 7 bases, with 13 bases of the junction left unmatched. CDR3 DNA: TGTGCCAGCAGCATCAACGACAGGGAGAATGGTGGCTACACCTTC. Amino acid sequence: CASSINDRENGGYTF. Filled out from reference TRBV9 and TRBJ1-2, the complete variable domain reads DSGVTQTPKHLITATGQRVTLRCSPRSGDLSVYWYQQSLDQGLQFLIQYYNGEERAKGNILERFSAQQFPDLHSELNLSSLELGDSALYFCASSINDRENGGYTFGSGTRLTVV.

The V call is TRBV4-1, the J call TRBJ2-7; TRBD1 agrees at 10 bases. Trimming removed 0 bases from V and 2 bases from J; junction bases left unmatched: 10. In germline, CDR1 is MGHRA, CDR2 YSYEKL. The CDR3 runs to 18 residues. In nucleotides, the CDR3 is TGCGCCAGCAGCCAAGATCGAGGGCCGGGACAGGGGACCTACGAGCAGTACTTC. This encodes CASSQDRGPGQGTYEQYF.

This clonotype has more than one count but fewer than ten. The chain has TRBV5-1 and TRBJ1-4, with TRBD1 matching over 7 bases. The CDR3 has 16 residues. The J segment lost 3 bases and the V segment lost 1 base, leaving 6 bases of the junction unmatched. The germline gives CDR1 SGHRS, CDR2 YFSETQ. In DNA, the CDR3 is TGCGCCAGCAGCTTGCGCACAGGGGCGCCTAATGAAAAACTGTTTTTT. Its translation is CASSLRTGAPNEKLFF.

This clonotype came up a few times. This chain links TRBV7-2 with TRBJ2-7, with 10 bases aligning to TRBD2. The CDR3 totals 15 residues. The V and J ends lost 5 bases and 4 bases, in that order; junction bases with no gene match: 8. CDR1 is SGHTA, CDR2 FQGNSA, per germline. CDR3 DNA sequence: TGTGCCAGCAGCCTAAGTGGACTAGCGGCATACGAGCAGTACGTC. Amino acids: CASSLSGLAAYEQYV.

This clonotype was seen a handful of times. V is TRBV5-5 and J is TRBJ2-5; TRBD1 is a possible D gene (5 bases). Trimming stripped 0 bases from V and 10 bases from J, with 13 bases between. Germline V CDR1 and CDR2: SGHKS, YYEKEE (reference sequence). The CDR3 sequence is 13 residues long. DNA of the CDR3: TGTGCCAGCAGCTTGGGTCCGACCAGGGTCCAGTACTTC. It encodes CASSLGPTRVQYF.

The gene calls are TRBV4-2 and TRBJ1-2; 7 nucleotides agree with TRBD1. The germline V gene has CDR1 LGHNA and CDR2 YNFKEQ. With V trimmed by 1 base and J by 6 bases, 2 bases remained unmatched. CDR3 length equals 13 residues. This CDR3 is CASSQAQGDGYTF. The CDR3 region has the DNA TGTGCCAGCAGCCAAGCTCAGGGGGATGGCTACACCTTC.

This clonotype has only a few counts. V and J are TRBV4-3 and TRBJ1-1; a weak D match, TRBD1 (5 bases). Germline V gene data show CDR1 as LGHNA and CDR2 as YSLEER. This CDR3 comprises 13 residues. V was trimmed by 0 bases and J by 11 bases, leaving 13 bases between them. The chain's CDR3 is CASSQEGGGAAFF. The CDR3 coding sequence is TGCGCCAGCAGCCAAGAGGGGGGAGGAGCGGCTTTCTTT.

The CDR3 spells CASSFGTSRGELFF. In nucleotides, the CDR3 is TGTGCCAGCAGTTTCGGGACTAGTCGCGGGGAGCTGTTTTTT. V is TRBV12-3 or TRBV12-4 and J is TRBJ2-2; 8 nucleotides line up with TRBD2. J gave up 7 bases and V 3 bases, and 4 bases lay outside the gene matches. This CDR3 has 14 amino acids.

CDR3 bases: TGTGCCAGCAGCCCGGCCATCTCTGGGGCCAACGTCCTGACTTTC. Amino acid sequence: CASSPAISGANVLTF. The rearrangement uses TRBV14 and TRBJ2-6, with D unresolved. Germline-derived CDR1 and CDR2 are SGHDN and FVKESK. The CDR3 runs to 15 residues. With 4 bases removed from V and 0 bases from J, the gap between germline ends came to 7 bases.

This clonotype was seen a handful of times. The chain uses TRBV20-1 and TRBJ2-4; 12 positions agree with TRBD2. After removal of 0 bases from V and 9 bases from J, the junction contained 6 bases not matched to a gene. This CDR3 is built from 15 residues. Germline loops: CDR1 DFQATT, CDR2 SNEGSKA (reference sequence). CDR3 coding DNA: TGCAGTGCTAGAGAGAGGACTAGCGGGGTGGGCATTCAGTACTTC. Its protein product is CSARERTSGVGIQYF.

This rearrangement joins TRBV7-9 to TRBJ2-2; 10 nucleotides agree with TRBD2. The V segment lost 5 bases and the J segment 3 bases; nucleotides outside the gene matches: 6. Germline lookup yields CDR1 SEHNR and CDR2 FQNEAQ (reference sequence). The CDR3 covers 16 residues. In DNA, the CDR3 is TGTGCCAGCAGCCTTCGGACTAGCGGTTACACCGGGGAGCTGTTTTTT. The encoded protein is CASSLRTSGYTGELFF.

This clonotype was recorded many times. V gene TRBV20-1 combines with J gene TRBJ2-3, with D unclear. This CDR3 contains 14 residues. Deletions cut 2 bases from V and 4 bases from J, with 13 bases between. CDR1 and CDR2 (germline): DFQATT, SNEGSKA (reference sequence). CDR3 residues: CSARPGRGADTQYF. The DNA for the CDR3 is TGCAGTGCTAGACCCGGGCGAGGTGCAGATACGCAGTATTTT.

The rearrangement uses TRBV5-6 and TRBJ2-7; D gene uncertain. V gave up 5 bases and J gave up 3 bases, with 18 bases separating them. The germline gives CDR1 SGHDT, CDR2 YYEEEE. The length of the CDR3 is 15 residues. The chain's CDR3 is CASRRESGLYYEQYF. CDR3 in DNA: TGTGCCAGCAGAAGAGAGTCGGGCCTTTACTACGAGCAGTACTTC.

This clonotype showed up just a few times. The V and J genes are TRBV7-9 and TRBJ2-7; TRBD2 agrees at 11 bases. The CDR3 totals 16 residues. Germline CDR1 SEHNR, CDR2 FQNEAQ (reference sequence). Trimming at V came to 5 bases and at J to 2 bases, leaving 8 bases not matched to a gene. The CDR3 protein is CASSPSGGLTAYEQYF. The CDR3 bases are TGTGCCAGCAGCCCTAGCGGGGGGCTCACAGCCTACGAGCAGTACTTC. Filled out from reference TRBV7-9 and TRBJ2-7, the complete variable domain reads DTGVSQNPRHKITKRGQNVTFRCDPISEHNRLYWYRQTLGQGPEFLTYFQNEAQLEKSRLLSDRFSAERPKGSFSTLEIQRTEQGDSAMYLCASSPSGGLTAYEQYFGPGTRLTVT.

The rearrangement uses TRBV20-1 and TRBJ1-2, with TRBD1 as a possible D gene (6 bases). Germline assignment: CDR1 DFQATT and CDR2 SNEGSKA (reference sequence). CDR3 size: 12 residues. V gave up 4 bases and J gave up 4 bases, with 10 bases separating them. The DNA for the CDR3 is TGCAGTGCTATCGGACAGCCCTATGGCTACACCTTC. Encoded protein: CSAIGQPYGYTF.